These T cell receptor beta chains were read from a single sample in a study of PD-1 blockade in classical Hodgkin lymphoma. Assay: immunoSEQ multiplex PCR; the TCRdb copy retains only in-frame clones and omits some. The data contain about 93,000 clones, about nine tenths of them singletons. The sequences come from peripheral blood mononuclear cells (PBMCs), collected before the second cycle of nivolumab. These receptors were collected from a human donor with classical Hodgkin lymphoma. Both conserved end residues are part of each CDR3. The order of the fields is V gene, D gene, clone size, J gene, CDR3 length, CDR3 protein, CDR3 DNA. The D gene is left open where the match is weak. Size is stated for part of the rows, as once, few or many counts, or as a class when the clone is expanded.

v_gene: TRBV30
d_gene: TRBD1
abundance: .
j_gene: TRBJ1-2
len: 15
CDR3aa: CAWRPLGTGRYGYTF
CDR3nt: TGTGCCTGGAGACCCTTAGGGACAGGCCGCTATGGCTACACCTTC

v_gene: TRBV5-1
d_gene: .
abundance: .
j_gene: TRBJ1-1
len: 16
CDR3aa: CASSHFGEGPNTEAFF
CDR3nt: TGCGCCAGCAGCCACTTCGGTGAGGGGCCGAACACTGAAGCTTTCTTT

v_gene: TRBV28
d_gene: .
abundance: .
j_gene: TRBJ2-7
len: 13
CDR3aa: CASSYRASYEQYF
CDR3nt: TGTGCCAGCTCTTACAGAGCCTCCTACGAGCAGTACTTC

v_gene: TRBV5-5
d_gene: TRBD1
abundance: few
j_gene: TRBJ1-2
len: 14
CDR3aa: CASLGTGVNYGYTF
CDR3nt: TGTGCCAGCCTCGGGACAGGGGTAAACTATGGCTACACCTTC

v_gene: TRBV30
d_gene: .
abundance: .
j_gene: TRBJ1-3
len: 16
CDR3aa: CAWSVGGQSSGNTIYF
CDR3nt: TGTGCCTGGAGTGTTGGGGGCCAGAGCTCTGGAAACACCATATATTTT

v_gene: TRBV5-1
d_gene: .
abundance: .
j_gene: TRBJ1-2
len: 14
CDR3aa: CASSLAPGAYGYTF
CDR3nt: TGCGCCAGCAGCTTGGCCCCAGGGGCCTATGGCTACACCTTC

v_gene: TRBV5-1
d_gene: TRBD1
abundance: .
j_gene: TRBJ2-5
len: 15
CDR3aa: CASSDGQGAAGTQYF
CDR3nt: TGCGCCAGCAGCGACGGACAGGGGGCGGCGGGGACCCAGTACTTC

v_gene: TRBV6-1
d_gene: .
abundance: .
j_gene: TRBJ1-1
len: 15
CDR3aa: CASSSGLLLNTEAFF
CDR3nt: TGTGCCAGTTCCTCGGGTCTCCTGTTGAACACTGAAGCTTTCTTT

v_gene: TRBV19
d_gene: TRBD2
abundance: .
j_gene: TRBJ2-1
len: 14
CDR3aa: CASSPTGTSGEQFF
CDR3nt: TGTGCCAGTAGTCCGACCGGGACTAGCGGTGAGCAGTTCTTC

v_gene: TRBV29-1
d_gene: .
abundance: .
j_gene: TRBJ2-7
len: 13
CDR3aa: CSVDSGRGYEQYF
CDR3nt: TGCAGCGTTGATTCCGGGAGAGGCTACGAGCAGTACTTC

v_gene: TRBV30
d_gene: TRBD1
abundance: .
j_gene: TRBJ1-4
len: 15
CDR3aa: CAWSEYRGDFEKLFF
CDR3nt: TGTGCCTGGAGTGAATACAGGGGGGATTTTGAAAAACTGTTTTTT

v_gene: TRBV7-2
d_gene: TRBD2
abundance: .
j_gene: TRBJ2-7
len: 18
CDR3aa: CASGPHFNRASGTYEQYF
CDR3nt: TGTGCCAGCGGCCCACACTTCAACCGGGCTAGCGGAACCTACGAGCAGTACTTC

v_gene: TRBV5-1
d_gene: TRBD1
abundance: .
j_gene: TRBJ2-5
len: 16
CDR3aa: CASSLSGTGGGETQYF
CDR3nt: TGCGCCAGCAGCTTGAGTGGGACAGGGGGCGGGGAGACCCAGTACTTC

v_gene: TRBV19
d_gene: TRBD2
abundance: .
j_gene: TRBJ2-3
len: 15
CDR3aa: CASKEGTGGGDTQYF
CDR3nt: TGTGCCAGTAAGGAAGGAACGGGAGGGGGAGATACGCAGTATTTT

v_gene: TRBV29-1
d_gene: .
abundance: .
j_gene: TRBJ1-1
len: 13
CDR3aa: CSGTRDPNTEAFF
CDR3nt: TGCAGCGGGACCCGGGACCCGAACACTGAAGCTTTCTTT

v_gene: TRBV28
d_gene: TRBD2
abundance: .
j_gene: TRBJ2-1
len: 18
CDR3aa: CASSFGSGLAGGGNEQFF
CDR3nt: TGTGCCAGCAGTTTTGGATCGGGACTAGCGGGAGGGGGCAATGAGCAGTTCTTC

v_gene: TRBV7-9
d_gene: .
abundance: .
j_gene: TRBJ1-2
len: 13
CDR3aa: CASSLVGGPGYTF
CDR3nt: TGTGCCAGCAGCTTAGTAGGGGGACCTGGCTACACCTTC

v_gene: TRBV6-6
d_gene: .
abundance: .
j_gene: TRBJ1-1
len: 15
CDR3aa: CASSYSRDMNTEAFF
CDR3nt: TGTGCCAGCAGTTACTCGAGGGATATGAACACTGAAGCTTTCTTT

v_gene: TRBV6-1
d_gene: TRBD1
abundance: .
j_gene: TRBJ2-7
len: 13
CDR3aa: CASGDRTSYEQYF
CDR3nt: TGTGCCAGCGGGGACAGAACCTCCTACGAGCAGTACTTC

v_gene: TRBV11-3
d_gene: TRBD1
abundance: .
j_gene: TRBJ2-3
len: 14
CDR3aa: CASSSRGFSDTQYF
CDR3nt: TGTGCCAGCAGCTCCAGGGGGTTTTCGGATACGCAGTATTTT

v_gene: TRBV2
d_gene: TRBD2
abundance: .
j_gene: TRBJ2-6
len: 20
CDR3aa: CASLTPDVLAGGWGANVLTF
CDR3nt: TGTGCCAGCCTTACTCCAGACGTACTAGCGGGAGGGTGGGGGGCCAACGTCCTGACTTTC

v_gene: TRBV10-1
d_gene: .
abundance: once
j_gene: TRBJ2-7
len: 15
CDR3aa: CASSPAGTGTYEQYF
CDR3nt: TGCGCCAGCAGTCCCGCCGGGACTGGTACCTACGAGCAGTACTTC

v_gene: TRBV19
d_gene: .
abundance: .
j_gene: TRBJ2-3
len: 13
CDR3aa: CASSIDSTDTQYF
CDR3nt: TGTGCCAGTAGTATAGATTCGACAGATACGCAGTATTTT

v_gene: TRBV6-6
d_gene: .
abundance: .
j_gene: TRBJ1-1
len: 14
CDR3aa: CASSYTDLNTEAFF
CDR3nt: TGTGCCAGCAGTTACACGGACTTGAACACTGAAGCTTTCTTT

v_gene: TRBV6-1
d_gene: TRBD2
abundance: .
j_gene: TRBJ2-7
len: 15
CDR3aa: CASSEVLAASYEQYF
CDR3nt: TGTGCCAGCAGTGAAGTCCTAGCGGCCTCCTACGAGCAGTACTTC